Presented here are 21 T cell receptor beta chains from one specimen sequenced in a study of cytomegalovirus exposure and HLA in healthy donors (dated by TCRdb to between 2016 and 2019). The method was the immunoSEQ multiplex PCR assay. For the multiplex PCR, a mixture combining 60 forward primers for TCR Vbeta segments and 13 reverse primers for TCR Jbeta segments was used. TCRdb provides this immuneACCESS table in a form limited to in-frame rearrangements. Some clones are lacking; in checked studies, under half of them reflect an unresolved V gene, and why the rest are absent is not known. The sample contains about 150,000 clones, over 60% of them found a single time. Approximately 1.5% of the sample comes from the top ten. Sequencing used PBMCs. The receptors stem from a woman aged 30 to 39 in good health and CMV-seronegative.

The chain has TRBV20-1 and TRBJ2-1, with unresolved D. CDR3 length: 11 residues. Germline V gene lookup returns CDR1 DFQATT and CDR2 SNEGSKA (reference sequence). V was cut by 1 base and J by 7 bases, with 5 bases left in between. Here the CDR3 reads CSARVGNEQFF. The CDR3 region has the DNA TGCAGTGCTAGAGTCGGTAATGAGCAGTTCTTC.

V and J are TRBV10-3 and TRBJ1-2; 10 nucleotides line up with TRBD1. CDR1 ENHRY and CDR2 SYGVKD come from the germline V gene. Trimming removed 4 bases from V and 8 bases from J; junction bases left unmatched: 7. CDR3 size: 14 residues. The CDR3 loop is CAISVDRGFFGYTF. For the CDR3, the DNA is TGTGCCATCAGTGTGGACAGGGGGTTCTTCGGCTACACCTTC.

V and J are TRBV5-5 and TRBJ1-1; D is unresolved. Trimming removed 0 bases at V and 1 base at J, with 4 bases between. The CDR3 contains 13 residues. Germline loops: CDR1 SGHKS, CDR2 YYEKEE (reference sequence). The CDR3, as DNA: TGTGCCAGCAGCTTGGGGGCGAACACTGAAGCTTTCTTT. This gives the protein CASSLGANTEAFF.

V gene TRBV6-5 combines with J gene TRBJ2-7; 9 nucleotides align to TRBD2. V shed 6 bases, J shed 5 bases, and the junction held 8 bases outside the gene matches. In germline, CDR1 is MNHEY, CDR2 SVGAGI. CDR3 length equals 14 residues. The CDR3 protein is CASRESGGFDEQYF. The CDR3 DNA reads as TGTGCCAGCAGAGAAAGCGGGGGGTTCGACGAGCAGTACTTC.

As concerns this clone: Compared with germline, one end of the junction differs, possibly owing to a read error. Other nucleotide sequences from this sample produce the same CDR3. The DNA of the CDR3 is TGTGCCAGTAGTGACTCGGAGGTCAATGAGCAGTTCTTC. This codes for CASSDSEVNEQFF. The chain couples TRBV6-4 to TRBJ2-1, with a weak D call TRBD2 (5 bases). Looked up from germline, CDR1 is MRHNA and CDR2 is SNTAGT. CDR3 length: 13 residues.

The chain employs TRBV6-1 and TRBJ1-2, with 10 bases identical to TRBD1. Unmatched junction bases numbered 6, after V lost 7 bases and J lost 4 bases. Germline loops: CDR1 MNHNS, CDR2 SASEGT. CDR3 length equals 14 residues. CDR3 coding DNA: TGTGCCAGCACCGAGACAGGGGGCCCCTATGGCTACACCTTC. This sequence encodes CASTETGGPYGYTF.

The chain is built from TRBV6-6 and TRBJ2-3; D is uncertain. Germline V gene lookup returns CDR1 MNHNY and CDR2 SVGAGI (reference sequence). This CDR3 comprises 14 residues. V lost 8 bases and J lost 4, with 16 bases in between. DNA for the CDR3: TGTGCCAGCGTCCATGCCAGGAAATCAGATACGCAGTATTTT. Translation gives CASVHARKSDTQYF.

This clone was picked up one time. The CDR3 spells CASSLDPGGNQPQHF. The CDR3 coding sequence is TGTGCCAGCAGCTTAGATCCAGGGGGGAATCAGCCCCAGCATTTT. V gene TRBV7-2 combines with J gene TRBJ1-5, with 7 nucleotides matching TRBD1. This CDR3 region has 15 residues. With 1 base clipped from V and 4 bases from J, the junction kept 4 bases outside the gene matches. The germline V gene has CDR1 SGHTA and CDR2 FQGNSA.

In this sample, this clone turned up once. The V and J genes are TRBV7-6 and TRBJ2-1, with 7 bases matching TRBD1. V lost 5 bases to trimming and J lost 4 bases; unmatched junction nucleotides: 14. CDR1 is SGHVS, CDR2 FNYEAQ, per germline. This CDR3 contains 17 residues. As DNA, the CDR3 is TGTGCCAGCAGCGAAACCCCAGAGGGGGCTGGGTACAATGAGCAGTTCTTC. It codes for CASSETPEGAGYNEQFF. The full variable domain, in which reference TRBV7-6 and TRBJ2-1 provide the parts outside the CDR3, is GAGVSQSPRYKVTKRGQDVALRCDPISGHVSLYWYRQALGQGPEFLTYFNYEAQQDKSGLPNDRFSAERPEGSISTLTIQRTEQRDSAMYRCASSETPEGAGYNEQFFGPGTRLTVL.

V gene TRBV27 combines with J gene TRBJ2-7; TRBD1 agrees at 7 bases. Germline CDR1 MNHEY, CDR2 SMNVEV (reference sequence). V gave up 5 bases and J gave up 2 bases; unmatched junction bases: 9. CDR3 length: 15 amino acids. CDR3 sequence: CASSPRNRGAYEQYF. DNA of the CDR3: TGTGCCAGCAGTCCCCGGAACAGGGGCGCCTACGAGCAGTACTTC.

V usage is TRBV6-1 and J usage is TRBJ2-7; D is uncertain. Per germline, CDR1 MNHNS and CDR2 SASEGT. Trimming removed 5 bases from V and 9 bases from J, with 20 bases in between. The CDR3 length is 14 residues. This chain's CDR3 is CASSQTKATLGQYF. CDR3 in DNA: TGTGCCAGCAGTCAAACTAAGGCTACTTTGGGGCAGTACTTC.

The V call is TRBV9, the J call TRBJ1-3, with TRBD1 as a possible D gene (6 bases). The CDR3 sequence is 16 residues long. Germline V CDR1 and CDR2: SGDLS, YYNGEE. Trimming left V 4 bases short and J 8 bases short, with 22 bases between. The CDR3 spells CASSSQSTGLLDTIYF. In DNA, the CDR3 is TGTGCCAGCAGCTCACAATCGACAGGCCTCTTGGACACCATATATTTT. The full variable domain, its missing parts supplied by reference TRBV9 and TRBJ1-3, is DSGVTQTPKHLITATGQRVTLRCSPRSGDLSVYWYQQSLDQGLQFLIQYYNGEERAKGNILERFSAQQFPDLHSELNLSSLELGDSALYFCASSSQSTGLLDTIYFGEGSWLTVV.

CDR3 in amino acids: CASSLAGGGYTF. For the CDR3, the DNA is TGTGCCAGCAGCTTGGCAGGAGGGGGCTACACCTTC. The genes are TRBV5-6 and TRBJ1-2; no reliable D call. This CDR3 has 12 residues. Trimming shortened V by 0 bases and J by 8 bases, and 8 bases separated the two germline ends. Germline-derived CDR1 and CDR2 are SGHDT and YYEEEE. Drawing the rest from reference TRBV5-6 and TRBJ1-2, the complete variable domain is DAGVTQSPTHLIKTRGQQVTLRCSPKSGHDTVSWYQQALGQGPQFIFQYYEEEERQRGNFPDRFSGHQFPNYSSELNVNALLLGDSALYLCASSLAGGGYTFGSGTRLTVV.

This chain joins TRBV6-1 and TRBJ1-6; D remains ambiguous. Looked up from germline, CDR1 is MNHNS and CDR2 is SASEGT. CDR3 size: 12 residues. The V end was cut by 5 bases, the J end by 13 bases, with 12 bases between. As DNA, the CDR3 is TGTGCCAGCAGTCTGACTAGGCGGCCCCTCCACTTT. Translated: CASSLTRRPLHF.

The chain recombines TRBV29-1 with TRBJ1-2, with D possibly TRBD1 on 5 matching bases. The CDR3 is 13 amino acids. With 1 base removed from V and 5 bases from J, the gap between germline ends came to 11 bases. Germline assignment: CDR1 SQVTM and CDR2 ANQGSEA. The CDR3, as DNA: TGCAGCGTTGAAGCGGCAGGGCGGTATGGCTACACCTTC. Translation gives CSVEAAGRYGYTF.

The chain employs TRBV7-6 and TRBJ2-2; possibly TRBD2 for D (6 bases). The CDR3 covers 15 residues. Germline CDR1 SGHVS, CDR2 FNYEAQ. Trimming pared 0 bases from V and 5 bases from J, leaving 10 bases between. CDR3 coding DNA: TGTGCCAGCAGCTTAGCGGCAGGGAGGACCGGGGAGCTGTTTTTT. The encoded protein is CASSLAAGRTGELFF.

V gene TRBV18 combines with J gene TRBJ1-6, with D possibly being TRBD1 (6 bases). Germline CDR1 KGHSH, CDR2 LQKENI. There are 18 residues in the CDR3. Trimming pared 1 base from V and 8 bases from J, leaving 21 bases between. The CDR3 is CASSPQLTGEAGDSPLHF. In DNA, the CDR3 is TGTGCCAGCTCACCACAACTGACAGGAGAGGCTGGGGATTCACCCCTCCACTTT.

This chain connects TRBV5-1 to TRBJ2-3; D possibly corresponds to TRBD1 (6 bases). This CDR3 contains 14 residues. With 0 bases removed from V and 1 base from J, the gap between germline ends came to 6 bases. Germline loops: CDR1 SGHRS, CDR2 YFSETQ. In nucleotides, the CDR3 is TGCGCCAGCAGCTTGGGGACAGGCACAGATACGCAGTATTTT. Protein product: CASSLGTGTDTQYF.

This clone appeared a single time. The gene calls are TRBV6-5 and TRBJ2-7, with TRBD1 matching over 8 bases. The CDR3 totals 14 residues. Germline CDR1 and CDR2: MNHEY and SVGAGI. The junction had 7 bases not matched to a gene; V was cut back by 7 bases and J by 2 bases. CDR3 residues: CASNPGQVAYEQYF. CDR3 nucleotides: TGTGCCAGCAACCCGGGACAGGTGGCCTACGAGCAGTACTTC.

This chain connects TRBV4-1 to TRBJ2-3; the match to TRBD2 covers 9 bases. CDR1 is MGHRA, CDR2 YSYEKL, per germline. The J segment lost 0 bases and the V segment lost 3 bases, leaving 10 bases of the junction unmatched. CDR3 length: 18 amino acids. This CDR3 is CASSHPGLALDSTDTQYF. DNA of the CDR3: TGCGCCAGCAGCCATCCGGGACTAGCCCTCGATAGCACAGATACGCAGTATTTT.

The gene calls are TRBV27 and TRBJ2-2; D is perhaps TRBD1 (6 bases). The V and J ends lost 5 bases and 7 bases respectively, with 26 bases between them. The CDR3 contains 18 residues. CDR1 is MNHEY and CDR2 is SMNVEV in the germline V gene (reference sequence). DNA for the CDR3: TGTGCCAGCAGTCCCGCCTGGCAGGGCGCCAGGGGTGGCGGGGAGCTGTTTTTT. Its translation is CASSPAWQGARGGGELFF.